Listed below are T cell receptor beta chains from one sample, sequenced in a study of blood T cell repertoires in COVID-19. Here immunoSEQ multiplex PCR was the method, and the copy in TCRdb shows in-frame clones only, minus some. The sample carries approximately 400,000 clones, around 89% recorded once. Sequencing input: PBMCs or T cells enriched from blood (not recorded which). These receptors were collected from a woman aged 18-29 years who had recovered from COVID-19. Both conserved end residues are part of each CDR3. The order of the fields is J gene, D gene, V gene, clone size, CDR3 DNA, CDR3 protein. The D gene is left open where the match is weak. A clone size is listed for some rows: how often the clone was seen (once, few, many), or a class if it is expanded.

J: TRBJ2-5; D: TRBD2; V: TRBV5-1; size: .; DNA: TGCGCCAGCAGGGGCACTCCTAACCGAGCGGGGGGGCCCCGGGAGACCCAGTACTTC; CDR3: CASRGTPNRAGGPRETQYF
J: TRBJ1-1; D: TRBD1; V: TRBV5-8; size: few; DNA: TGTGCCAGCAACAAACAGGGGCCGGTCGGTTCGATGAACACTGAAGCTTTCTTT; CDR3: CASNKQGPVGSMNTEAFF
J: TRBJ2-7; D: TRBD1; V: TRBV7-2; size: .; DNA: TGTGCCAGCAGCTTGGGGGGGACAGGGAGCTACGAGCAGTACTTC; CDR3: CASSLGGTGSYEQYF
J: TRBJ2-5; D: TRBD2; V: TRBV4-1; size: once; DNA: TGCGCCAGCAGCCAAGAATCGTCTAGCGGGGGAGCGGAGGAGACCCAGTACTTC; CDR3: CASSQESSSGGAEETQYF
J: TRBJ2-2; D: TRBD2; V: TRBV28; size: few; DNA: TGTGCCAGCAGTTTTTTTGGCGGGGGGGCGGACACCGGGGAGCTGTTTTTT; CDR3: CASSFFGGGADTGELFF
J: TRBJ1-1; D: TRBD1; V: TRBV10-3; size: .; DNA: TGTGCCATCAGCCCCTATCTTCAGGGGGCGAGCACTGAAGCTTTCTTT; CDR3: CAISPYLQGASTEAFF
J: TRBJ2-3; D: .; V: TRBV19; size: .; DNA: TGTGCCAGTAGTGCTCGGGGGAGGAATACGCAGTATTTT; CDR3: CASSARGRNTQYF
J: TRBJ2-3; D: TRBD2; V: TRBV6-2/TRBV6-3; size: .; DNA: TGTGCCAGCAGTTACTTGGGACTAGCGTATAGCACAGATACGCAGTATTTT; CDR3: CASSYLGLAYSTDTQYF
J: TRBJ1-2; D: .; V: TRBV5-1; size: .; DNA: TGCGCCAGCAGCTACAGTGGTGGAGGTGGCTACACCTTC; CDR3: CASSYSGGGGYTF
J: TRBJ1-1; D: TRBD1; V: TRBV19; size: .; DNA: TGTGCCAGTAGCAGACAGGGGAACACTGAAGCTTTCTTT; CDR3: CASSRQGNTEAFF
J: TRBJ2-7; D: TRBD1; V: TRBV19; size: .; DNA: TGTGCCAGTAGTGAAACAGGGGGATTCTACGAGCAGTACTTC; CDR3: CASSETGGFYEQYF
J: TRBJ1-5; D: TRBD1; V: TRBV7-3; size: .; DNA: TGTGCCAGCAGCAATTACAGGGGAATACTTAATCAGCCCCAGCATTTT; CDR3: CASSNYRGILNQPQHF
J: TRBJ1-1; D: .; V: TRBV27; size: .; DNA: TGTGCCAGCAGTTTGTCCGGGAAGACTGAAGCTTTCTTT; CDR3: CASSLSGKTEAFF
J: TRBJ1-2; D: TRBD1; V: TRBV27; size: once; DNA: TGTGCCAGCAGAGGCATCCCGGGACAGGAGTTCTATGGCTACACCTTC; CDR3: CASRGIPGQEFYGYTF
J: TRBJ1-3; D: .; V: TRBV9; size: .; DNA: TGTGCCAGCAGCACGACCGACAGCCGCTCTGGAAACACCATATATTTT; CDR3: CASSTTDSRSGNTIYF
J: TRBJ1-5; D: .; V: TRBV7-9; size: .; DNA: TGTGCCAGCAGCCAGGGGAACGGTCAGCCCCAGCATTTT; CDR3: CASSQGNGQPQHF
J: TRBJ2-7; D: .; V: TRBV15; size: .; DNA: TGTGCCACCAGTAACCGACAGGCGCGGTACGAGCAGTACTTC; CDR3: CATSNRQARYEQYF
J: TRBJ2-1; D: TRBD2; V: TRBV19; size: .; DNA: TGTGCCAGTATTCCCGCCGGGACTAGCGAATCCTACAATGAGCAGTTCTTC; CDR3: CASIPAGTSESYNEQFF
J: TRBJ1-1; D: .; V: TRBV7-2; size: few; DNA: TGTGCCAGCAGCTTACGGTCGGGGGACACTGAAGCTTTCTTT; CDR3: CASSLRSGDTEAFF
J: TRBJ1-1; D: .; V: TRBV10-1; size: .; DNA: TGCGCCAGCAGTGAGTCCGGGTTACTAAACACTGAAGCTTTCTTT; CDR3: CASSESGLLNTEAFF
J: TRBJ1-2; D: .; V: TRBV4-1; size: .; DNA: TGCGCCAGCAGCCAAGAATACAGTATTAACTATGGCTACACCTTC; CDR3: CASSQEYSINYGYTF
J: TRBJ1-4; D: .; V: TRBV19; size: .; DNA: TGTGCCAGTAGTGTACAGGGACCAGGTGAAAAACTGTTTTTT; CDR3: CASSVQGPGEKLFF
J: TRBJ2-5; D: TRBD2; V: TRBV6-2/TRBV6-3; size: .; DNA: TGTGCCAGCAGTTACAGTACTAGCGGTCCGTACCAAGAGACCCAGTACTTC; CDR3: CASSYSTSGPYQETQYF
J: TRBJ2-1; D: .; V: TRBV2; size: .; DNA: TGTGCCAGCACACAGGAGATTTACAATGAGCAGTTCTTC; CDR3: CASTQEIYNEQFF
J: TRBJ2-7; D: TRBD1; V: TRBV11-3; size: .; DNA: TGTGCCAGCAGCTCCAGGGACAGGGACTACGAGCAGTACTTC; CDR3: CASSSRDRDYEQYF
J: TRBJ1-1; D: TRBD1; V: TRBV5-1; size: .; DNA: TGCGCCAGCAGGAGAGCAGGGGGCGGTAACACTGAAGCTTTCTTT; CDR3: CASRRAGGGNTEAFF
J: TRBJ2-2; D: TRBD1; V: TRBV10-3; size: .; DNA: TGTGCCATCAGTGATGTGGACAGGGGTACCGGGGAGCTGTTTTTT; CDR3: CAISDVDRGTGELFF
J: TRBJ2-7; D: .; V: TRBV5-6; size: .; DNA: TGTGCCAGCAGCTTGCGGGGAGCCCCCCACGAGCAGTACTTC; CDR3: CASSLRGAPHEQYF
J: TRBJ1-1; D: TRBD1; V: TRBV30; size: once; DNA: TGTGCCTGGGGTACAGGGGTCACTGAAGCTTTCTTT; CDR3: CAWGTGVTEAFF
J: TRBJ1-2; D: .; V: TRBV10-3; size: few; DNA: TGTGCCACCTCAGACTACACCTTC; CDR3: CATSDYTF
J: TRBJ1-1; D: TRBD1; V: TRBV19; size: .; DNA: TGTGCCAGTAGCCCGAGGGGGACAGGGAGGACTGAAGCTTTCTTT; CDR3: CASSPRGTGRTEAFF
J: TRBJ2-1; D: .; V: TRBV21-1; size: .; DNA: TGTGCCAGCAGCAAAAGAAGGAGGGCTGGAAGCTCCTACAATGAGCAGTTCTTC; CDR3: CASSKRRRAGSSYNEQFF
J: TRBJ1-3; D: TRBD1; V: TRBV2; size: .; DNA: TGTGCCAGCAGCGAACAGGGGGCAGAGGGAAACACCATATATTTT; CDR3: CASSEQGAEGNTIYF
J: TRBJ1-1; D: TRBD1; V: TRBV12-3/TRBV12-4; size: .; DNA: TGTGCCAGCAGTTCCGGGACAGGGGCTTTCTTT; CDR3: CASSSGTGAFF
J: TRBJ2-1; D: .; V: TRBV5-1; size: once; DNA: TGCGCCAGCAGCTTGGGGCAGGGGAGCTCCTACAATGAGCAGTTCTTC; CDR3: CASSLGQGSSYNEQFF
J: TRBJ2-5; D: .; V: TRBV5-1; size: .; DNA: TGCGCCAGCAGGTACGGGACAACTCTCCAAGAGACCCAGTACTTC; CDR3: CASRYGTTLQETQYF
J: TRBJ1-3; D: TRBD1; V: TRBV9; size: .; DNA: TGTGCCAGCAGCCCACTCGACAGGGACATCGGAAACACCATATATTTT; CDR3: CASSPLDRDIGNTIYF
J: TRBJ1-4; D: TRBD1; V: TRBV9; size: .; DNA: TGTGCCAGCAGCGTAGAAGCAGGGGGAAGGGAAAAACTGTTTTTT; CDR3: CASSVEAGGREKLFF
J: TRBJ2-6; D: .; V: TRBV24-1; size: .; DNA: TGTGCCACCAGTGCAGGAGCTGGGGCTAACGTCCTGACTTTC; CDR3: CATSAGAGANVLTF
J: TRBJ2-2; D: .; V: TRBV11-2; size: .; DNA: TGTGCCAGCAGCTTAGATCGCGACACCGGGGAGCTGTTTTTT; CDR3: CASSLDRDTGELFF
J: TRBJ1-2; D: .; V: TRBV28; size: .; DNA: TGTGCCAGCAGTTTATTAACGTTTGACACCTTCTATGGCTACACCTTC; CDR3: CASSLLTFDTFYGYTF
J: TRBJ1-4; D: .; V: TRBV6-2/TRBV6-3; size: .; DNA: TGTGCCAGCAGTTCGACGGGAGGGAGGGAAAAACTGTTTTTT; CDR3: CASSSTGGREKLFF
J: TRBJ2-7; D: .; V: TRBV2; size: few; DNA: TGTGCCAGCAGCCCAAGGCTGCTGGGAGCCTACGAGCAGTACTTC; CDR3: CASSPRLLGAYEQYF
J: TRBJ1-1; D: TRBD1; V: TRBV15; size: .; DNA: TGTGCCACCAGCAGCGGGGACAGGGGAGCTGAAGCTTTCTTT; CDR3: CATSSGDRGAEAFF
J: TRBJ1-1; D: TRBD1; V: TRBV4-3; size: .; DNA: TGCGCCAGCAGCCAACTCGGACAGGGGAACACTGAAGCTTTCTTT; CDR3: CASSQLGQGNTEAFF
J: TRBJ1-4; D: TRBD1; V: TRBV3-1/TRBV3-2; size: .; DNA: TGTGCCAGCAGCCAAGGGACAGGAAAGGAAAAACTGTTTTTT; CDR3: CASSQGTGKEKLFF
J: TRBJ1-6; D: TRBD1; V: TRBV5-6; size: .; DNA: TGTGCCAGCAGCGACTACAGGGGCTCCTATAATTCACCCCTCCACTTT; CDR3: CASSDYRGSYNSPLHF
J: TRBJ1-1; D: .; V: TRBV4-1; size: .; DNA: TGCGCCAGCAGCCAAGGGAGGGCCACTGAAGCTTTCTTT; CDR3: CASSQGRATEAFF
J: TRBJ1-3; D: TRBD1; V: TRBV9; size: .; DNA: TGTGCCAGCAGCGTGTCGCAGGGGGCCTACTCTGGAAACACCATATATTTT; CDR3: CASSVSQGAYSGNTIYF
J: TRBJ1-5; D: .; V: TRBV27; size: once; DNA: TGTGCCAGCAGTCCGACAAGCAATCAGCCCCAGCATTTT; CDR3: CASSPTSNQPQHF
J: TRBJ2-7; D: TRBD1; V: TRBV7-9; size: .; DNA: TGTGCCAGCAGCGGGTACGGGACAGGGCGGTTGGAGCAGTACTTC; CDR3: CASSGYGTGRLEQYF
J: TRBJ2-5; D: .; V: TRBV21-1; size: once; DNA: TGTGCCAGCAGCACCTCTGAACTAGGAAGTCGGGAGACCCAGTACTTC; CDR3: CASSTSELGSRETQYF